A selection of T cell receptor beta chains follows, all from one sample in a study of CXCR4 blockade with PD-1 therapy in pancreatic cancer. The assay was immunoSEQ multiplex PCR, and TCRdb's table has in-frame clones only and misses some. The sample carries a few thousand clones, 35% to 45% recorded once. Sample: tumor tissue. The receptor set was obtained from a human donor with pancreatic ductal adenocarcinoma. CDR3s include the opening cysteine and the closing phenylalanine or tryptophan.

j_call v_call cdr3_aa
TRBJ2-3 TRBV23-1 CASKPGVTDTQYF
TRBJ2-6 TRBV18 CASSQGNSGANVLTF
TRBJ1-1 TRBV11-3 CASSLLGGGNTEAFF
TRBJ2-1 TRBV19 CASSIGRPPGGNEQFF
TRBJ1-1 TRBV28 CASSLVGQGTEAFF
TRBJ2-2 TRBV9 CASSESLAELFF
TRBJ1-2 TRBV11-3 CASSSRGATNYGYTF
TRBJ1-2 TRBV19 CASSIDGTAYGYTF
TRBJ2-3 TRBV19 CASARDLESTDTQYF
TRBJ2-1 TRBV19 CASSRRAVNEQFF
TRBJ1-5 TRBV19 CASSPRRGAKLTQHF
TRBJ2-2 TRBV11-3 CASSLGQWATGELFF
TRBJ1-6 TRBV4-1 CASSQDRGAARNSPLHF
TRBJ1-2 TRBV6-7 CASRFEGGDYGYTF
TRBJ2-2 TRBV6-8 CASSSGLPTGELFF
TRBJ1-6 TRBV14 CASSQDWNSPLHF
TRBJ2-4 TRBV28 CASSPTRDKNIQYF
TRBJ1-6 TRBV7-6 CASSFNSRNSPLHF
TRBJ2-2 TRBV19 CASSPGTGRTGELFF
TRBJ1-2 TRBV18 CASSPPSRRGYYGYTF
TRBJ2-6 TRBV6-8 CASSDNSGANVLTF
TRBJ2-3 TRBV9 CASTGGAADTQYF
TRBJ1-4 TRBV6-8 CASSRGAGTGDEKLFF
TRBJ2-3 TRBV6-8 CASSVPGLAGVPTDTQYF
TRBJ2-7 TRBV28 CASSLSPIYEQYF
TRBJ2-2 TRBV18 CASSPVPGQGELFF
TRBJ2-3 TRBV10-1 CASTPAADTQYF
TRBJ2-5 TRBV18 CASSLRRSAGETQYF
TRBJ1-6 TRBV30 CAWASGTTRESPLHF
TRBJ2-1 TRBV6-8 CASSDRASNEQFF
TRBJ2-7 TRBV6-8 CASSRSRTGAYEQYF
TRBJ2-1 TRBV19 CASSRDRAVYEQFF
TRBJ2-3 TRBV30 CAWGIGDTQYF
TRBJ1-3 TRBV7-6 CASSHQTESGNTIYF
TRBJ1-4 TRBV11-3 CASSLQDPLSGKLFF
TRBJ1-3 TRBV29-1 CSARSGTGNSGNTIYF
TRBJ2-3 TRBV28 CASSLDSSTDTQYF
TRBJ1-6 TRBV14 CASSQEVSSPLHF
TRBJ2-7 TRBV7-6 CASSLQGAPYEQYF
TRBJ2-2 TRBV1 CASSQRPSLAGNTGELFF
TRBJ2-3 TRBV11-3 CASSYGLAGGLTGSTDTQYF
TRBJ2-3 TRBV28 CASSSAGGRADTQYF
TRBJ1-4 TRBV28 CASNLPGQGNEKLFF
TRBJ1-2 TRBV28 CASSLETENYGYTF
TRBJ1-5 TRBV6-8 CASSSQGGSNQPQHF
TRBJ2-5 TRBV25-1 CASSDLTAGWETQYF
TRBJ2-5 TRBV18 CASSRPDLQETQYF
TRBJ2-7 TRBV7-6 CASSLAGRGYSYEQYF
TRBJ2-5 TRBV18 CASSLASGGQETQYF
TRBJ2-1 TRBV9 CASSVDGANYNEQFF
TRBJ1-3 TRBV6-7 CASSELEGNTIYF
TRBJ2-7 TRBV28 CASSTTGQGWNEQYF
TRBJ1-3 TRBV19 CASSIAGDTRNTIYF
TRBJ1-2 TRBV6-7 CASSTRQGAGGYTF
TRBJ2-7 TRBV29-1 CSVVLAGNSYEQYF
TRBJ2-1 TRBV7-4 CASSAFLSDEQFF
TRBJ1-3 TRBV19 CASSIGLSGNTIYF
TRBJ2-3 TRBV6-8 CASSDTSGGADTQYF
TRBJ2-1 TRBV4-1 CASSQEMGGWSGNEQFF
TRBJ1-3 TRBV29-1 CSVGQSAGNTIYF